The present TCR beta chain was sequenced within a study of T-cell memory formation after mild COVID-19. The authors produced TCR alpha and TCR beta cDNA libraries with sample barcodes and UMIs by 5'RACE using constant-segment primers. TCRdb reprocessed the 5' RACE reads with MiXCR, giving one entry per CDR3 protein. The data show hundreds of thousands of distinct CDR3 sequences, with over 15% seen just once and around 12% held by the top ten. Study-wide findings and caveats: That cross-reactive memory joined was suggested by some responding clones appearing in pre-infection memory.

The V gene lost 0 bases and the J gene lost 4 bases, with 18 bases spanning the gap. CDR3 length: 17 residues. Germline CDR1 reads MNHNY; CDR2 reads SVGAGI (reference sequence). Regarding this clonotype: Its antigen is still unknown.

Sequencing was done on a sample of PBMCs or a T cell subset sorted from them (not recorded which). This TCR was sampled from an adult woman who had mild COVID-19 (a few samples of this study predate the infection). Cell type and time point are not known. This chain uses TRBV6-6 with TRBJ2-5; possibly TRBD2 for D (5 bases). In nucleotides, the CDR3 is TGTGCCAGCAGTTACTCTCCGGGAAAGCCCACGGGAGAGACCCAGTACTTC. This sequence encodes CASSYSPGKPTGETQYF.